Each of the 12 T cell receptor beta chains below was sequenced from the same sample in a study of monozygotic twins with inflammatory bowel disease. TCRdb processed the 5' RACE reads again and assigns one entry to each CDR3 protein, with no DNA. This sample's table reports approximately 400,000 distinct CDR3 sequences. Sequenced material: blood. These receptors all stem from a human donor with ulcerative colitis or Crohn's disease, or a healthy co-twin of an affected twin (not recorded which).

The V gene is TRBV30, the J gene TRBJ1-1. The CDR3 covers 14 residues. Germline V lookup: CDR1 GTSNPN, CDR2 SVGIG (reference sequence). CDR3 residues: CAWSATSLNTEAFF.

The rearrangement joins TRBV11-2 to TRBJ2-3; lacking DNA, the TRBD2 call made by TCRdb goes unchecked. CDR1 is SGHAT and CDR2 is FQNNGV in the germline V gene. CDR3 length: 14 residues. The CDR3 spells CASGPTSLLDTQYF.

The genes are TRBV20-1 and TRBJ1-2; the D call of TRBD1 rests on TCRdb alone, since no DNA is present to check it. Looked up from germline, CDR1 is DFQATT and CDR2 is SNEGSKA (reference sequence). CDR3 size: 13 residues. CDR3 loop: CSARRDRVDGYTF.

This chain links TRBV18 with TRBJ2-1. The CDR3 spans 14 residues. Germline V gene data show CDR1 as KGHSH and CDR2 as LQKENI. The CDR3 loop is CASSPNWNSNEQFF. Full variable domain (rest looked up from reference TRBV18 and TRBJ2-1): NAGVMQNPRHLVRRRGQEARLRCSPMKGHSHVYWYRQLPEEGLKFMVYLQKENIIDESGMPKERFSAEFPKEGPSILRIQQVVRGDSAAYFCASSPNWNSNEQFFGPGTRLTVL.

V gene TRBV2 combines with J gene TRBJ2-5; TCRdb returns TRBD2, unconfirmable since there is no DNA. The CDR3 is 14 amino acids. Germline V lookup: CDR1 SNHLY, CDR2 FYNNEI. CDR3 region: CASSERVLQETQYF.

The CDR3 protein is CASSFSGQGRPGYTF. The J gene is TRBJ1-2, the V gene TRBV7-9; the D call from TCRdb, TRBD1, cannot be confirmed without DNA. CDR1 and CDR2 from the germline V gene are SEHNR and FQNEAQ (reference sequence). The CDR3 sequence is 15 residues long.

The chain has TRBV4-3 and TRBJ2-4. CDR1 is LGHNA, CDR2 YSLEER, per germline. The CDR3 loop spans 14 amino acids. Here the CDR3 reads CASSEGSGKNIQYF.

The CDR3 here is CASSWTGVGEKLFF. The V call is TRBV12-3 or TRBV12-4, the J call TRBJ1-4; TCRdb outputs TRBD1, but without DNA this stays unchecked. CDR3 length equals 14 residues.

This rearrangement joins TRBV27 to TRBJ1-2; TCRdb calls TRBD1, which cannot be checked without DNA. CDR1 is MNHEY, CDR2 SMNVEV, per germline (reference sequence). CDR3 length: 12 residues. The CDR3 spells CASRSATGGYTF.

The chain has TRBV7-7 and TRBJ2-2; checking the TCRdb D call of TRBD1 is not possible without DNA. This CDR3 region has 16 residues. Germline-derived CDR1 and CDR2 are SSHAT and FNYEAQ (reference sequence). The CDR3 here is CASSLEGQGGTGELFF.

The chain links TRBV10-2 to TRBJ2-1; TCRdb selects TRBD2, and the lack of DNA leaves this call unchecked. The CDR3 has 15 residues. Germline V gene data show CDR1 as WSHSY and CDR2 as SAAADI. CDR3 region: CASSAQLAGGGEQFF.

The chain employs TRBV12-3 or TRBV12-4 and TRBJ2-6; absent DNA, TCRdb's TRBD2 call cannot be checked. This CDR3 comprises 15 residues. CDR3 loop: CASSRAGGGANVLTF.